A selection of T cell receptor beta chains follows, all from one sample in a study of PD-L1 blockade in urothelial cancer. Clones were read by immunoSEQ multiplex PCR, and TCRdb kept only the in-frame ones, dropping some. The data contain about 130,000 clones, about four fifths of them seen just once; the ten biggest clones take up roughly 3.2%. The material sequenced was PBMCs, taken around atezolizumab (anti-PD-L1) treatment. The source of these receptors is a man aged 45-65 years with urothelial cancer. CDR3s leave out the opening cysteine and the closing phenylalanine or tryptophan.

CDR3: SVHLAGANEQY; V: TRBV29-1; J: TRBJ2-7; length: 11
CDR3: ASSYGLSSYEQY; V: TRBV27; J: TRBJ2-7; length: 12
CDR3: ASSQEVVSSYEQY; V: TRBV14; J: TRBJ2-7; length: 13
CDR3: ASSFTGLEYGYT; V: TRBV27; J: TRBJ1-2; length: 12
CDR3: ASSSTLNPRYEQY; V: TRBV5-6; J: TRBJ2-7; length: 13
CDR3: ASRRQGGLEKLF; V: TRBV28; J: TRBJ1-4; length: 12
CDR3: ASSLLGGGSSYEQY; V: TRBV5-1; J: TRBJ2-7; length: 14
CDR3: ASSRGLWNEQF; V: TRBV27; J: TRBJ2-1; length: 11
CDR3: ASSLAGGTGEQY; V: TRBV5-4; J: TRBJ2-7; length: 12
CDR3: ASSLYTGANTGELF; V: TRBV11-2; J: TRBJ2-2; length: 14
CDR3: SVKAGGTDTQY; V: TRBV29-1; J: TRBJ2-3; length: 11
CDR3: ASSRDRGRTEAF; V: TRBV5-4; J: TRBJ1-1; length: 12
CDR3: ACGRQKTEAF; V: TRBV30; J: TRBJ1-1; length: 10
CDR3: ASSERDTNTGELF; V: TRBV6-1; J: TRBJ2-2; length: 13
CDR3: ASSPGLAGVEQF; V: TRBV18; J: TRBJ2-1; length: 12
CDR3: ASSLALGNGYT; V: TRBV5-6; J: TRBJ1-2; length: 11
CDR3: ASSLGYRGPDQETQY; V: TRBV5-4; J: TRBJ2-5; length: 15
CDR3: ASSPVTASGVDTIY; V: TRBV2; J: TRBJ1-3; length: 14